This T cell receptor beta chain was captured by sequencing in a study of shared clonotypes between healthy human individuals. Clones were sequenced by immunoSEQ multiplex PCR, and TCRdb holds only the in-frame ones, with some missing. Seen here are around 2.1 million clones, about 93% observed once, and the top ten hold under 2%. The CDR3 totals 13 residues. Trimming cost V 3 bases and J 7 bases, with 12 bases left between them. In germline, CDR1 is MNHEY, CDR2 SMNVEV (reference sequence). Comment on this clone: Different DNA sequences within this sample yield the same CDR3.

The naive CD8 population came from CD45RO-negative cells selected for CCR7, without terminally differentiated effector memory CD45RA+ cells. The TCR sequence derives from a man between 18 and 29 years old in good health. Some clones in this sample may be carry-over from other donors' samples. The rearrangement joins TRBV27 to TRBJ1-2; tentative D call: TRBD1 (5 bases). The sequenced sample was naive CD8+ T cells from PBMCs. The CDR3 loop reads CASSLTGGSGYTF. In DNA, the CDR3 is TGTGCCAGCAGTTTGACGGGGGGGTCTGGCTACACCTTC.